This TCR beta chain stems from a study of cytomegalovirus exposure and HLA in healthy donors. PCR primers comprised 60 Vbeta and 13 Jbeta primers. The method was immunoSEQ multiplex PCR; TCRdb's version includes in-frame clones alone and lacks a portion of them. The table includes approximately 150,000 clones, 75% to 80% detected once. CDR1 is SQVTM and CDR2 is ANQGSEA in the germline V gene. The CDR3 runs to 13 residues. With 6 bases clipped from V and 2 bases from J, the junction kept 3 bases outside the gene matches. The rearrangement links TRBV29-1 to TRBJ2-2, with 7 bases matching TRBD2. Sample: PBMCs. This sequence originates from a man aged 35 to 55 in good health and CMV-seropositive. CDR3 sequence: CSVGTTNTGELFF. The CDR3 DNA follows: TGCAGCGTCGGGACTACCAACACCGGGGAGCTGTTTTTT.